Listed here are 23 T cell receptor beta chains from one sample, sequenced in a study of T cell responses to AZD1222 COVID-19 vaccine. The data were produced by immunoSEQ multiplex PCR, yet TCRdb's version contains in-frame clones alone and is incomplete. The data show roughly 40,000 clones, 80% seen once. Sequencing was performed on peripheral blood, taken on day 0 of AZD1222 vaccination. Receptors were obtained from an adult in good health.

The rearrangement links TRBV19 to TRBJ1-2; 7 nucleotides line up with TRBD1. The germline V gene has CDR1 LNHDA and CDR2 SQIVND (reference sequence). After removal of 7 bases from V and 6 bases from J, the junction contained 8 bases not matched to a gene. The CDR3 sequence is 13 residues long. Written as DNA, the CDR3 is TGTGCCAGTAACCCTAGGACAGGTGATGGCTACACCTTC. Protein product: CASNPRTGDGYTF.

The rearrangement links TRBV7-8 to TRBJ2-5, with D perhaps given as TRBD1 or TRBD2 (6 bases each). Germline-derived CDR1 and CDR2 are SGHVS and FQNEAQ. There are 13 residues in the CDR3. V was pared by 5 bases and J by 5 bases, with 12 bases between. CDR3: CASSGGPEETQYF. The CDR3 region has the DNA TGTGCCAGCAGCGGGGGGCCTGAGGAGACCCAGTACTTC.

This clone turned up a few times. The V call is TRBV7-2, the J call TRBJ1-6, with 7 positions matching TRBD1. Germline lookup yields CDR1 SGHTA and CDR2 FQGNSA. The CDR3 consists of 15 residues. V dropped 3 bases and J dropped 8; count of bases not matched to a gene: 7. The CDR3 bases are TGTGCCAGCAGCTTCTCAGGGGGGTCCGATTCACCCCTCCACTTT. Its translation: CASSFSGGSDSPLHF.

This clone was seen just once. The gene calls are TRBV12-3 or TRBV12-4 and TRBJ1-2; no clear D. Trimming took 5 bases from V and 8 from J, leaving 15 bases between them. There are 13 residues in the CDR3. CDR3 protein: CASSPGGRSGYTF. The CDR3 region has the DNA TGTGCCAGCAGTCCAGGCGGGAGGTCGGGCTACACCTTC.

This sequence joins TRBV11-3 and TRBJ2-7, with D uncertain. CDR1 is SGHNT, CDR2 YENEEA, per germline. The CDR3 is 11 residues long. Trimming shortened V by 2 bases and J by 5 bases, and 4 bases separated the two germline ends. The CDR3 is CASSLFNEQYF. Here the CDR3 DNA reads TGTGCCAGCAGCTTATTCAACGAGCAGTACTTC.

The gene calls are TRBV2 and TRBJ2-1; TRBD2 might be the D (5 bases). This CDR3 has 13 residues. The V and J ends lost 1 base and 10 bases respectively, with 11 bases between them. CDR1 is SNHLY, CDR2 FYNNEI, per germline. DNA of the CDR3: TGTGCCAGCAGTGAAGGGGGAGTATCCGAGCAGTTCTTC. Residues: CASSEGGVSEQFF.

This clone was detected a few times. This chain joins TRBV5-1 and TRBJ1-6; a weak D match, TRBD1 (5 bases). V lost 4 bases and J lost 10, with 30 bases in between. CDR3 length equals 19 residues. CDR1 is SGHRS, CDR2 YFSETQ, per germline. CDR3 coding DNA: TGCGCCAGCAGCCAGACAGTGAGGACCTTGACCGGACTTCAATCACCCCTCCACTTT. Translating it yields CASSQTVRTLTGLQSPLHF.

The gene calls are TRBV4-1 and TRBJ1-1, with 9 bases aligning to TRBD1. Trimming took 1 base from V and 6 from J; bases not matched to a gene: 18. CDR3 length: 19 residues. Germline CDR1 reads MGHRA; CDR2 reads YSYEKL. The CDR3 bases are TGCGCCAGCAGCCAAGTTTCTAGGGTTCACAGGGGGCTTTTGTCTGAAGCTTTCTTT. As protein: CASSQVSRVHRGLLSEAFF.

V usage is TRBV7-3 and J usage is TRBJ2-1; D not certain. The CDR3 is made up of 13 amino acids. Germline values: CDR1 SGHTA, CDR2 FQGTGA. Trimming stripped 5 bases from V and 9 bases from J, with 14 bases between. CDR3 sequence: CASSLGMRTEQFF. The CDR3 coding sequence is TGTGCCAGCAGCCTGGGGATGAGAACTGAGCAGTTCTTC.

This clone was seen a single time. The chain links TRBV5-6 to TRBJ1-2; 9 bases line up with TRBD1. V was clipped by 3 bases and J by 7 bases; unmatched bases: 10. This CDR3 contains 15 residues. Germline CDR1 reads SGHDT; CDR2 reads YYEEEE. Here the CDR3 DNA reads TGTGCCAGCAGCTCCAGGGACAGGGAGCTTAGTGGCTACACCTTC. Translation gives CASSSRDRELSGYTF.

The rearrangement joins TRBV14 to TRBJ2-7; D gene uncertain. This CDR3 spans 14 amino acids. Trimming shortened V by 3 bases and J by 2 bases, and 11 bases separated the two germline ends. CDR1 is SGHDN, CDR2 FVKESK, per germline. CDR3 in amino acids: CASSQGLIPYEQYF. In DNA, the CDR3 is TGTGCCAGCAGCCAGGGCCTCATCCCCTACGAGCAGTACTTC.

The chain joins TRBV7-9 to TRBJ2-1; 9 nucleotides agree with TRBD1. The CDR3 has 17 residues. J lost 2 bases, V lost 2 bases, and 7 bases had no gene match. Germline-derived CDR1 and CDR2 are SEHNR and FQNEAQ (reference sequence). The CDR3 DNA reads TGTGCCAGCAGCTTACCCAGGACAGGGGTCGCCTACAATGAGCAGTTCTTC. It specifies CASSLPRTGVAYNEQFF. Full variable domain (outside the CDR3, taken from reference TRBV7-9 and TRBJ2-1): DTGVSQNPRHKITKRGQNVTFRCDPISEHNRLYWYRQTLGQGPEFLTYFQNEAQLEKSRLLSDRFSAERPKGSFSTLEIQRTEQGDSAMYLCASSLPRTGVAYNEQFFGPGTRLTVL.

J is TRBJ1-1 and V is TRBV10-3, with D hard to call. Germline values: CDR1 ENHRY, CDR2 SYGVKD. CDR3 length equals 13 residues. V dropped 3 bases and J dropped 1 base, with 6 bases sitting between them. The CDR3 spells CAISDRENTEAFF. The CDR3 DNA follows: TGTGCCATCAGTGACCGGGAGAACACTGAAGCTTTCTTT.

The chain uses TRBV3-1 (or the pseudogene TRBV3-2) and TRBJ2-4; tentatively, D is TRBD1 (6 bases). Trimming removed 2 bases at V and 1 base at J, with 9 bases between. Germline values: CDR1 LGHDT, CDR2 YNNKEL (reference sequence). CDR3 length: 15 residues. CDR3 nucleotides: TGTGCCAGCAGCCAAAGGGGGTACGCCAAAAACATTCAGTACTTC. Its protein is CASSQRGYAKNIQYF.

This clone was seen once. V usage is TRBV2 and J usage is TRBJ1-5; the D is unclear. The length of the CDR3 is 18 residues. Germline V lookup: CDR1 SNHLY, CDR2 FYNNEI. V dropped 7 bases and J dropped 0 bases, with 22 bases sitting between them. The CDR3 reads CASKLRPVDTYSNQPQHF. The CDR3 DNA reads TGTGCCAGCAAATTACGCCCTGTAGACACCTATAGCAATCAGCCCCAGCATTTT.

This clone showed up just a few times. The chain is built from TRBV6-1 and TRBJ1-2; no reliable D call. Germline CDR1 reads MNHNS; CDR2 reads SASEGT. The CDR3 sequence is 14 residues long. Deletions cut 0 bases from V and 4 bases from J, with 9 bases between. Here the CDR3 DNA reads TGTGCCAGCAGTGAAGCGCTCGCTGGCTATGGCTACACCTTC. Protein product: CASSEALAGYGYTF.

This chain links TRBV11-3 with TRBJ2-1; D gene ambiguous. Germline CDR1 SGHNT, CDR2 YENEEA. The V end was cut by 3 bases, the J end by 0 bases, with 21 bases between. The CDR3 sequence is 19 residues long. The CDR3 here is CASSFSSGFLGPSYNEQFF. The DNA for the CDR3 is TGTGCCAGCAGCTTTTCCTCTGGGTTCCTAGGACCCTCCTACAATGAGCAGTTCTTC.

The J gene is TRBJ2-1, the V gene TRBV5-5; 7 nucleotides align to TRBD1. The CDR3 sequence is 12 residues long. Germline lookup yields CDR1 SGHKS and CDR2 YYEKEE (reference sequence). The J segment lost 9 bases and the V segment lost 3 bases, leaving 3 bases of the junction unmatched. The CDR3 sequence: CASSSAGGEQFF. The CDR3 region has the DNA TGTGCCAGCAGCTCGGCAGGGGGTGAGCAGTTCTTC.

The chain uses TRBV9 and TRBJ1-6, with D unresolved. V lost 0 bases and J 10 bases, leaving 14 bases between the germline ends. CDR3 length: 15 amino acids. Germline CDR1 and CDR2: SGDLS and YYNGEE. This chain's CDR3 is CASSVGRVGSSPLHF. CDR3 DNA: TGTGCCAGCAGCGTAGGGAGGGTGGGGTCCTCACCCCTCCACTTT.

This chain connects TRBV19 to TRBJ1-4; D uncertain. Germline V gene sequence: CDR1 LNHDA, CDR2 SQIVND (reference sequence). The CDR3 is 12 residues long. Trimming stripped 5 bases from V and 2 bases from J, with 3 bases between. The CDR3 region has the DNA TGTGCCAGTAGTCCGACTAATGAAAAACTGTTTTTT. This translates into CASSPTNEKLFF.

CDR3 bases: TGTGCCAGCAGCTGGGGAGTAGGGACAGGGGAAGAGACCCAGTACTTC. Translation gives CASSWGVGTGEETQYF. V is TRBV5-5 and J is TRBJ2-5, with 10 bases identical to TRBD1. The CDR3 totals 16 residues. V lost 3 bases to trimming and J lost 3 bases; unmatched junction nucleotides: 8. The germline CDR1 and CDR2 sequences are SGHKS and YYEKEE (reference sequence).

The chain combines TRBV9 with TRBJ1-1, with D possibly TRBD1 on 5 matching bases. Germline V gene lookup returns CDR1 SGDLS and CDR2 YYNGEE. The CDR3 is 16 amino acids. V was trimmed by 4 bases and J by 11 bases, leaving 27 bases between them. The CDR3 sequence is CASSLGVRGDERRAFF. The CDR3 bases are TGTGCCAGCAGCTTAGGGGTTCGTGGGGACGAGAGGCGGGCTTTCTTT.

The chain combines TRBV19 with TRBJ2-7; TRBD1 agrees at 8 bases. CDR1 is LNHDA and CDR2 is SQIVND in the germline V gene (reference sequence). Trimming cost V 6 bases and J 0 bases; bases outside gene matches: 1. This CDR3 has 13 residues. Here the CDR3 reads CASSTGGSYEQYF. Written as DNA, the CDR3 is TGTGCCAGTAGCACAGGGGGCTCCTACGAGCAGTACTTC.